The 10 T cell receptor beta chains listed next were all sequenced from one sample in a study of identical twins. One entry per CDR3 protein, called by TCRdb with MiXCR from the 5' RACE reads. The repertoire includes 240,000 or so distinct CDR3 sequences, roughly 13% of them detected once, and 3.5% to 5% sits in the top ten. This same sample was also taken into another study, of yellow fever vaccine responses in identical twins.

The sequenced material came from memory (CD45RO+) T cells sorted from blood. All receptors derive from a woman aged 18-30 years in good health.

This clonotype was seen many times. This chain links TRBV29-1 with TRBJ2-4, with a possible D match to TRBD2 (5 bases). Per germline, CDR1 SQVTM and CDR2 ANQGSEA. V lost 2 bases, J lost 7 bases, and 12 bases lay in between. The CDR3 spans 13 residues. The CDR3 nucleotides are TGCAGCGTTGAACGAGGGATTGGGAACATTCAGTACTTC. Its protein is CSVERGIGNIQYF.

In this sample, this clonotype turned up a few times. CDR3 protein: CASSQYQTGGYEQYF. The DNA of the CDR3 is TGCGCCAGCAGCCAATACCAGACAGGGGGCTACGAGCAGTACTTC. The gene calls are TRBV4-3 and TRBJ2-7; TRBD1 aligns across 9 bases. The germline gives CDR1 LGHNA, CDR2 YSLEER. V shed 2 bases, J shed 3 bases, and the junction held 5 bases outside the gene matches. This CDR3 comprises 15 residues.

In its sample, this clonotype was seen many times. The chain is built from TRBV5-1 and TRBJ1-5; TRBD1 might be the D (6 bases). V was shortened by 4 bases and J by 4 bases, with 12 bases between the two germline ends. Per the germline V gene, CDR1 is SGHRS and CDR2 is YFSETQ. The CDR3 consists of 14 residues. CDR3 nucleotides: TGCGCCAGCAGCCCAGGGGTCGCAAATCAGCCCCAGCATTTT. Encoded protein: CASSPGVANQPQHF.

This chain links TRBV15 with TRBJ2-5, with 11 bases that match TRBD1. The CDR3 has 15 residues. Germline V gene data show CDR1 as LNHNV and CDR2 as YYDKDF (reference sequence). With 1 base clipped from V and 3 bases from J, the junction kept 1 base outside the gene matches. CDR3 protein: CATSRGTGGEETQYF. CDR3 DNA sequence: TGTGCCACCAGCAGAGGGACAGGGGGCGAAGAGACCCAGTACTTC.

This clonotype appeared many times. V gene TRBV28 combines with J gene TRBJ1-5; 11 bases fit TRBD1. Trimming at V came to 3 bases and at J to 0 bases, leaving 7 bases not matched to a gene. This CDR3 spans 18 amino acids. The germline V gene encodes CDR1 MDHEN and CDR2 SYDVKM. CDR3 sequence (DNA): TGTGCCAGCAGTTTCGGGACAGGGGGTAGCGTTAGCAATCAGCCCCAGCATTTT. Its translation is CASSFGTGGSVSNQPQHF.

This chain uses TRBV18 with TRBJ2-7, with 10 bases matching TRBD2. The V and J ends lost 4 bases and 3 bases, in that order; junction bases with no gene match: 21. The V gene's germline CDR1 is KGHSH and CDR2 LQKENI. This CDR3 comprises 20 residues. The CDR3 region is CASSLKMQGIVASGSYEQYF. In nucleotides, the CDR3 is TGTGCCAGCTCACTAAAAATGCAGGGGATCGTGGCTAGCGGGAGCTACGAGCAGTACTTC.

The rearrangement links TRBV4-3 to TRBJ2-2, with 10 bases lining up with TRBD2. J lost 5 bases, V lost 0 bases, and 6 bases had no gene match. This CDR3 is 17 amino acids long. Germline V CDR1 and CDR2: LGHNA, YSLEER. The CDR3 DNA sequence: TGCGCCAGCAGCCAAGAGTCTAGCGGGAGCTGGACCGGGGAGCTGTTTTTT. Translated, it gives CASSQESSGSWTGELFF.

This clonotype was seen repeatedly, ten times or more. The chain combines TRBV7-9 with TRBJ2-3, with D hard to call. In germline, CDR1 is SEHNR, CDR2 FQNEAQ (reference sequence). The germline V and J ends were trimmed by 5 bases and 3 bases, with 9 bases remaining between them. The CDR3 consists of 13 residues. The CDR3 bases are TGTGCCAGCAGCCGTTTTGCAACAGATACGCAGTATTTT. Translation: CASSRFATDTQYF.

Many counts were recorded for this clonotype. The chain links TRBV12-3 or TRBV12-4 to TRBJ1-6; D uncertain. CDR3 length equals 13 residues. V lost 6 bases, J lost 7 bases, and 10 bases lay in between. The CDR3 protein is CASRAEQNSPLHF. The CDR3 nucleotides read TGTGCCAGCAGGGCGGAACAAAATTCACCCCTCCACTTT.

The V gene is TRBV6-2 or TRBV6-3, the J gene TRBJ2-1; D is possibly TRBD2 (6 bases). The CDR3 spans 13 residues. Trimming left V 2 bases short and J 14 bases short, with 16 bases between. CDR1 and CDR2 from the germline V gene are MNHEY and SVGEGT. The DNA for the CDR3 is TGTGCCAGCAGTTACGATTTAAGGGAGCGGGAGTTCTTC. This codes for CASSYDLREREFF.